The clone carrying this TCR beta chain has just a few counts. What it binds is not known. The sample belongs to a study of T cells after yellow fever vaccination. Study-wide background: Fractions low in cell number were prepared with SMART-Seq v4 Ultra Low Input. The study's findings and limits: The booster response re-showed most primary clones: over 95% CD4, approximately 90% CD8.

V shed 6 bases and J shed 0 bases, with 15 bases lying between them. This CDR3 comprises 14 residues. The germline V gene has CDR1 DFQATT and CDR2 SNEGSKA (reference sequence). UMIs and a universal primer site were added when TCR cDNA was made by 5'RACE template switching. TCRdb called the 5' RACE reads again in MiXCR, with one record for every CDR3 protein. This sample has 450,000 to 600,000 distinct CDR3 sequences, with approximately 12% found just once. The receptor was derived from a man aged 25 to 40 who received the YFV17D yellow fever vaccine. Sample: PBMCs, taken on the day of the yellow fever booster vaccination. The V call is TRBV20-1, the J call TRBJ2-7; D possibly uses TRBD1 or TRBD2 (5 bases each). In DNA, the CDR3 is TGCAGTGCCAGGGACGGAATACTCTCCTACGAGCAGTACTTC. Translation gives CSARDGILSYEQYF.